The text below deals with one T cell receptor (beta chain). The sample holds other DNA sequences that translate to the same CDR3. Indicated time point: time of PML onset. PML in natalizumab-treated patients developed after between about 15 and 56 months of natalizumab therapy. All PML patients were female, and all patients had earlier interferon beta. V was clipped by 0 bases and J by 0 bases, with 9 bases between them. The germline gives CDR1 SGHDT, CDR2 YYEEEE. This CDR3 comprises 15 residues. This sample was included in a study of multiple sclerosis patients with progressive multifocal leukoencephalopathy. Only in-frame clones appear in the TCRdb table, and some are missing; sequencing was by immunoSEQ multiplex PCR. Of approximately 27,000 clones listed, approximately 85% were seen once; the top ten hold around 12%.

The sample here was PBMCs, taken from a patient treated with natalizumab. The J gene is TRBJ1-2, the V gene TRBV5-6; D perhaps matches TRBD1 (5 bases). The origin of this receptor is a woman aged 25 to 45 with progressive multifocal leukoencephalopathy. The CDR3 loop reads CASSLGQGANYGYTF. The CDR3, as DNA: TGTGCCAGCAGCTTGGGTCAGGGCGCTAACTATGGCTACACCTTC.